These T cell receptor beta chains were read from a single sample in a study of T cell changes during pregnancy in multiple sclerosis. This table comes from immunoSEQ multiplex PCR, and its TCRdb copy is limited to in-frame clones, with some not included. The sample has about 100,000 clones, over 80% seen once. Sequencing used peripheral blood, obtained in the first trimester of pregnancy. The receptors derive from a female donor with multiple sclerosis, enrolled in a pregnancy study. The conserved cysteine and the conserved F or W are not part of the CDR3 here. D genes are given only for firm matches.

cdr3_aa	d_call	v_call	j_call
ASSEYPYNEQF	.	TRBV25-1	TRBJ2-1
ASSGGQGLMNTEAF	TRBD1	TRBV9	TRBJ1-1
ASSQAQVGTDTQY	.	TRBV4-3	TRBJ2-3
ASTAVAGATGELF	TRBD2	TRBV2	TRBJ2-2
ASSQSAGRSADTQY	.	TRBV14	TRBJ2-3
ATSSHRGEAYEQY	TRBD1	TRBV15	TRBJ2-7
ASREDSTRPQH	.	TRBV6-5	TRBJ1-5
ASSLLTSGAYNEQF	TRBD2	TRBV27	TRBJ2-1
ASVGQGGGYT	TRBD1	TRBV19	TRBJ1-2
ASSPRGWTSGNNEQF	TRBD2	TRBV5-4	TRBJ2-1
ASSTGQGYHEQF	TRBD1	TRBV19	TRBJ2-1
ASSPSSVLTDTQY	.	TRBV14	TRBJ2-3